A single sample gave rise to the 21 T cell receptor beta chains below, sequenced in a study of human T cells and chemical hapten exposure. In TCRdb, the RACE reads were re-called with MiXCR into one record per CDR3 protein. The table records about 120,000 distinct CDR3 sequences, about 13% of them present only once. Sample time point: pre-sensitization, week 0. Treatment defined: therapeutic diphenylcyclopropenone sensitization with weekly scalp DPC. The input for sequencing was whole blood, taken in connection with sensitization to the hapten diphenylcyclopropenone (DPC). The receptors here all came from a woman aged 18-29 years with alopecia areata. Some clones in this sample may be carry-over from other donors' samples.

There are many counts of this clonotype. This CDR3 reads CASSLNTGELFF. CDR3 nucleotides: TGTGCCAGCAGTTTAAACACCGGGGAGCTGTTTTTT. The chain carries TRBV27 and TRBJ2-2; D remains unclear. The V and J ends lost 2 bases and 2 bases respectively, with 0 bases between them. The CDR3 sequence is 12 residues long. CDR1 and CDR2 (germline): MNHEY, SMNVEV (reference sequence).

This chain links TRBV30 with TRBJ2-7; 7 bases map to TRBD1. With 3 bases clipped from V and 3 bases from J, the junction kept 2 bases outside the gene matches. Germline V lookup: CDR1 GTSNPN, CDR2 SVGIG (reference sequence). This CDR3 contains 12 residues. In nucleotides, the CDR3 is TGTGCCTGGAGGGGGGACAGCTACGAGCAGTACTTC. Protein product: CAWRGDSYEQYF.

The chain carries TRBV20-1 and TRBJ2-5; 8 positions match TRBD1. The V and J ends lost 0 bases and 1 base, in that order; junction bases with no gene match: 4. In germline, CDR1 is DFQATT, CDR2 SNEGSKA (reference sequence). This CDR3 is 15 amino acids long. The DNA for the CDR3 is TGCAGTGCTAGAGATGCCGGGACAGGCCAAGAGACCCAGTACTTC. Translation: CSARDAGTGQETQYF.

The chain couples TRBV12-3 or TRBV12-4 to TRBJ2-1; 8 nucleotides agree with TRBD1. Trimming took 3 bases from V and 6 from J; bases not matched to a gene: 7. This CDR3 has 15 amino acids. CDR3 residues: CASSFVDRERNEQFF. In DNA form, the CDR3 reads TGTGCCAGCAGTTTTGTGGACAGGGAGCGCAATGAGCAGTTCTTC.

This clonotype has at least ten counts. In DNA form, the CDR3 reads TGCAGCGTTGAAGATCCTCTAGCGGGGGGTACAGATACGCAGTATTTT. Its translation: CSVEDPLAGGTDTQYF. This sequence joins TRBV29-1 and TRBJ2-3; 11 bases align to TRBD2. The CDR3 extends over 16 amino acids. With V trimmed by 0 bases and J by 3 bases, 5 bases remained unmatched. Germline loops: CDR1 SQVTM, CDR2 ANQGSEA.

This clonotype was observed a few times. The chain recombines TRBV2 with TRBJ2-1; 8 bases match TRBD2. Trimming at V came to 7 bases and at J to 7 bases, leaving 12 bases not matched to a gene. This CDR3 comprises 15 residues. CDR1 is SNHLY, CDR2 FYNNEI, per germline. CDR3 residues: CASTPLERGRNEQFF. CDR3 DNA sequence: TGTGCCAGCACCCCATTAGAGCGGGGGAGGAATGAGCAGTTCTTC.

This clonotype was detected ten times or more. CDR3 in DNA: TGTGCCAGCAGAGGACAGGTTAATTTCTATGGCTACACCTTC. As protein: CASRGQVNFYGYTF. This chain uses TRBV12-3 or TRBV12-4 with TRBJ1-2; TRBD1 matches 7 bases. This CDR3 region has 14 residues. The V gene end was trimmed by 6 bases and the J gene end by 4 bases; junction bases not matched to a gene: 8.

The CDR3, as DNA: TGTGCCAGCAGTTTAATCTGGGGTGAGCAGTTCTTC. Protein sequence: CASSLIWGEQFF. The chain uses TRBV28 and TRBJ2-1, with D unclear. V was shortened by 2 bases and J by 9 bases, with 8 bases between the two germline ends. There are 12 residues in the CDR3. From germline, CDR1 is MDHEN and CDR2 SYDVKM.

The rearrangement uses TRBV2 and TRBJ1-3; unclear D gene. Germline CDR1 and CDR2: SNHLY and FYNNEI. The CDR3 length is 14 residues. V lost 9 bases and J 3 bases, leaving 15 bases between the germline ends. As DNA, the CDR3 is TGTGCCAGTGGACCCCGGGCCTTTGGAAACACCATATATTTT. It yields the protein CASGPRAFGNTIYF.

This clonotype was recorded at least ten times. The rearrangement links TRBV20-1 to TRBJ1-6; no clear D. Per the germline V gene, CDR1 is DFQATT and CDR2 is SNEGSKA (reference sequence). V was clipped by 6 bases and J by 7 bases, with 16 bases between them. CDR3 length equals 14 residues. This chain's CDR3 is CSASTGRGNSPLHF. CDR3 in DNA: TGCAGTGCCTCCACGGGGAGAGGCAATTCACCCCTCCACTTT.

The CDR3 region is CASSFGRQETQYF. CDR3 DNA sequence: TGTGCCAGCAGCTTTGGGCGCCAAGAGACCCAGTACTTC. The rearrangement joins TRBV5-4 to TRBJ2-5; unclear D gene. Per germline, CDR1 SGHNT and CDR2 YYREEE (reference sequence). V dropped 2 bases and J dropped 1 base, with 6 bases sitting between them. The CDR3 is 13 amino acids.

In this sample, this clonotype turned up many times. The CDR3 region has the DNA TGTGCCAGCATCACGGCCCAGCATTTT. It specifies CASITAQHF. The V and J genes are TRBV7-3 and TRBJ1-5; D gene unclear. Between the trimmed V and J ends, which lost 7 bases and 11 bases, there was a span of 6 bases. The CDR3 totals 9 residues. Germline CDR1 reads SGHTA; CDR2 reads FQGTGA.

The rearrangement links TRBV2 to TRBJ2-1, with 9 bases matching TRBD1. Germline CDR1 SNHLY, CDR2 FYNNEI. This CDR3 contains 13 residues. Germline trimming cut 6 bases from V and 8 bases from J; bases unmatched to any gene: 5. The DNA for the CDR3 is TGTGCCAGCAGGGTGGACAGGGGAGATGAGCAGTTCTTC. This translates into CASRVDRGDEQFF.

This clonotype was detected ten times or more. This chain uses TRBV12-3 or TRBV12-4 with TRBJ2-2; D may be TRBD1 (5 bases). Trimming took 4 bases from V and 4 from J, leaving 13 bases between them. CDR3 length: 15 amino acids. CDR3 DNA: TGTGCCAGCAGTTACCCAGGGCAGATCACCGGGGAGCTGTTTTTT. Its translation is CASSYPGQITGELFF.

The rearrangement links TRBV7-2 to TRBJ1-4, with 8 bases identical to TRBD1. The junction had 7 bases not matched to a gene; V was cut back by 5 bases and J by 8 bases. CDR3 length: 14 amino acids. Germline CDR1 SGHTA, CDR2 FQGNSA. As DNA, the CDR3 is TGTGCCAGCAGCAGGGGGGCAGGGGGCGAAAAACTGTTTTTT. It is translated as CASSRGAGGEKLFF.

V and J are TRBV5-6 and TRBJ2-7; 7 nucleotides line up with TRBD1. CDR3 size: 13 residues. Looked up from germline, CDR1 is SGHDT and CDR2 is YYEEEE. The V segment lost 4 bases and the J segment 7 bases; nucleotides outside the gene matches: 8. The CDR3 DNA is TGTGCCAGCAGCCGTATACAGGGGCGGGAGCAGTACTTC. This translates into CASSRIQGREQYF.

This clonotype was counted between two and nine times. The V call is TRBV3-1, the J call TRBJ1-2, with D uncertain. Germline V CDR1 and CDR2: LGHDT, YNNKEL (reference sequence). The CDR3 extends over 16 amino acids. Trimming stripped 2 bases from V and 8 bases from J, with 21 bases between. The CDR3 region is CASSQPTATSISGYTF. The DNA of the CDR3 is TGTGCCAGCAGCCAACCTACGGCCACATCGATATCGGGCTACACCTTC.

This clonotype was counted only a few times. CDR3 sequence reads: CASSYADRGQLFF. Here the CDR3 DNA reads TGTGCCAGCAGTTACGCGGACAGGGGCCAACTGTTTTTT. The gene calls are TRBV6-5 and TRBJ1-4; 9 bases match TRBD1. V gave up 2 bases and J gave up 12 bases; unmatched junction bases: 4. Germline values: CDR1 MNHEY, CDR2 SVGAGI. The CDR3 consists of 13 residues.

This clonotype was seen only a few times. V and J are TRBV6-1 and TRBJ1-2; D not certain. The CDR3 runs 14 residues. The germline CDR1 and CDR2 sequences are MNHNS and SASEGT. Deletions cut 5 bases from V and 5 bases from J, with 15 bases between. CDR3 protein: CASSLDPAPYGYTF. As DNA, the CDR3 is TGTGCCAGCAGTTTGGACCCCGCTCCGTATGGCTACACCTTC.

V usage is TRBV10-3 and J usage is TRBJ2-7, with TRBD1 matching 9 bases. Per germline, CDR1 ENHRY and CDR2 SYGVKD. V lost 3 bases to trimming and J lost 6 bases; unmatched junction nucleotides: 9. The CDR3 extends over 15 amino acids. The CDR3 region is CAISEAGTGKTEQYF. The CDR3 nucleotides are TGTGCCATCAGTGAAGCGGGGACAGGGAAGACCGAGCAGTACTTC.

The V gene is TRBV7-9, the J gene TRBJ1-2; TRBD1 matches at 7 bases. CDR1 and CDR2 from the germline V gene are SEHNR and FQNEAQ (reference sequence). V dropped 6 bases and J dropped 4; count of bases not matched to a gene: 5. There are 13 residues in the CDR3. The CDR3 protein is CASRKPGGYGYTF. CDR3 bases: TGTGCCAGCAGAAAACCAGGGGGCTATGGCTACACCTTC.